This T cell receptor beta chain was recovered during a study of T-cell memory formation after mild COVID-19. The V segment lost 1 base and the J segment 8 bases; nucleotides outside the gene matches: 10. The CDR3 covers 14 residues. Germline CDR1 and CDR2: SQVTM and ANQGSEA. This clonotype came up a few times. TCRdb re-derived calls from the 5' RACE reads in MiXCR, one entry per CDR3 protein. The sample holds roughly 350,000 distinct CDR3 sequences, 25% to 30% seen once. The receptor comes from an adult woman who had mild COVID-19 (a few samples of this study predate the infection). Cell type and time point are not known. Sequencing was performed on PBMCs or a T cell subset sorted from them (not recorded which). The chain is built from TRBV29-1 and TRBJ1-2; 7 bases are shared with TRBD1. The CDR3 reads CSVEVPPRQGGYTF. The DNA for the CDR3 is TGCAGCGTTGAAGTCCCTCCCCGACAGGGAGGCTACACCTTC.